These 31 T cell receptor beta chains originate from one sample sequenced in a study of T cells after yellow fever vaccination. MiXCR was run by TCRdb on the 5' RACE reads, yielding one entry per CDR3 protein. Here the sample spans about 170,000 distinct CDR3 sequences, approximately 10% being singletons. Sequenced here: CD8+ T cells sorted from PBMCs, sampled 15 days after the yellow fever booster vaccination. These receptors all come from a man aged 18-30 years who received the YFV17D yellow fever vaccine.

The J gene is TRBJ2-3, the V gene TRBV7-9, with a weak D call TRBD2 (5 bases). In germline, CDR1 is SEHNR, CDR2 FQNEAQ (reference sequence). V lost 5 bases, J lost 3 bases, and 15 bases lay in between. The CDR3 length is 15 residues. DNA of the CDR3: TGTGCCAGCAGCCCATCGCCCCGGGGTACAGATACGCAGTATTTT. Its translation: CASSPSPRGTDTQYF.

This clonotype was observed many times. This chain links TRBV4-2 with TRBJ1-5; D is uncertain. Trimming removed 1 base from V and 5 bases from J, with 15 bases in between. Germline V gene lookup returns CDR1 LGHNA and CDR2 YNFKEQ. The CDR3 covers 16 residues. CDR3 in amino acids: CASSQVANGIDQPQHF. The CDR3, as DNA: TGTGCCAGCAGCCAAGTTGCTAACGGAATAGATCAGCCCCAGCATTTT.

The chain carries TRBV9 and TRBJ1-2; D possibly corresponds to TRBD1 (6 bases). Trimming took 4 bases from V and 1 from J, leaving 14 bases between them. Germline lookup yields CDR1 SGDLS and CDR2 YYNGEE. This CDR3 has 15 amino acids. CDR3 DNA sequence: TGTGCCAGCAGCCGACCCGGACAGTTTAACTATGGCTACACCTTC. This codes for CASSRPGQFNYGYTF.

The chain combines TRBV29-1 with TRBJ2-7; tentatively, D is TRBD1 (6 bases). CDR3 length equals 12 residues. Trimming stripped 4 bases from V and 5 bases from J, with 12 bases between. Looked up from germline, CDR1 is SQVTM and CDR2 is ANQGSEA. CDR3 in amino acids: CSVADSTNEQYF. CDR3 DNA: TGCAGCGTTGCGGACAGCACGAACGAGCAGTACTTC.

This chain links TRBV20-1 with TRBJ2-2, with a possible D match to TRBD2 (5 bases). CDR3 size: 12 residues. CDR1 and CDR2 (germline): DFQATT, SNEGSKA (reference sequence). The V end lost 3 bases, the J end lost 7 bases, and 9 bases lay between the germline ends. The CDR3 loop reads CSARDSRGELFF. The DNA for the CDR3 is TGCAGTGCTAGGGACTCTCGCGGGGAGCTGTTTTTT.

This clonotype was observed at least ten times. This sequence joins TRBV15 and TRBJ2-7; D ambiguous. CDR3 length: 12 amino acids. Germline V gene sequence: CDR1 LNHNV, CDR2 YYDKDF (reference sequence). The germline V and J ends were trimmed by 3 bases and 9 bases, with 12 bases remaining between them. CDR3 sequence: CATSRNSGTQYF. The CDR3 DNA follows: TGTGCCACCAGCAGGAACTCAGGAACGCAGTACTTC.

The chain joins TRBV27 to TRBJ2-5; a weak D match, TRBD2 (5 bases). The V end lost 6 bases, the J end lost 5 bases, and 13 bases lay between the germline ends. Germline CDR1 and CDR2: MNHEY and SMNVEV (reference sequence). The CDR3 extends over 13 amino acids. In nucleotides, the CDR3 is TGTGCCAGCAGAGGTGGAGGAACGGAGACCCAGTACTTC. Residues: CASRGGGTETQYF.

This clonotype was picked up a small number of times. This chain uses TRBV7-9 with TRBJ1-1; D is unclear. Germline CDR1 and CDR2: SEHNR and FQNEAQ (reference sequence). The CDR3 sequence is 12 residues long. V gave up 6 bases and J gave up 6 bases, with 11 bases separating them. CDR3 protein: CASRRGYAEAFF. The CDR3 region has the DNA TGTGCCAGCAGGCGCGGGTACGCTGAAGCTTTCTTT.

The chain recombines TRBV7-8 with TRBJ2-2, with 7 nucleotides matching TRBD1. J gave up 4 bases and V 5 bases, and 7 bases lay outside the gene matches. Germline values: CDR1 SGHVS, CDR2 FQNEAQ. The CDR3 contains 15 residues. CDR3 nucleotide sequence: TGTGCCAGCAGCCAAGAGGCAGGGGGCACCGGGGAGCTGTTTTTT. It translates to CASSQEAGGTGELFF.

This clonotype was recorded a few times. The chain couples TRBV5-5 to TRBJ2-5; 11 bases map to TRBD1. The ends lost 4 bases at V and 5 bases at J; junction bases unmatched: 10. Looked up from germline, CDR1 is SGHKS and CDR2 is YYEKEE (reference sequence). There are 16 residues in the CDR3. CDR3 sequence reads: CASSATGDRGSETQYF. The CDR3 nucleotides are TGTGCCAGCAGCGCAACTGGGGACAGGGGGTCGGAGACCCAGTACTTC.

This clonotype was counted only a few times. The chain is built from TRBV12-5 and TRBJ2-1; D uncertain. This CDR3 comprises 13 residues. V was trimmed by 1 base and J by 9 bases, leaving 10 bases between them. CDR1 is LGHNT, CDR2 FRNRAP, per germline. The CDR3 reads CASGLGDGAEQFF. The CDR3 DNA is TGTGCTAGTGGTTTGGGAGACGGTGCTGAGCAGTTCTTC.

This clonotype was counted only a few times. The gene calls are TRBV29-1 and TRBJ2-7; D may be TRBD1 (6 bases). CDR1 SQVTM and CDR2 ANQGSEA come from the germline V gene. Between the trimmed V and J ends, which lost 5 bases and 6 bases, there was a span of 26 bases. The CDR3 is 16 amino acids. CDR3 coding DNA: TGCAGCGTTTTCGGCCCCGAGGGACACGCCTTTGGCGAGCAGTACTTC. It encodes CSVFGPEGHAFGEQYF.

This clonotype has more than one count but fewer than ten. This chain joins TRBV7-8 and TRBJ2-7, with 10 bases aligning to TRBD1. V was pared by 3 bases and J by 6 bases, with 8 bases of the junction left unmatched. Germline lookup yields CDR1 SGHVS and CDR2 FQNEAQ. CDR3 length: 15 amino acids. CDR3 protein: CASSFTGTGVSEQYV. In DNA form, the CDR3 reads TGTGCCAGCAGCTTTACCGGGACAGGGGTCTCCGAGCAGTACGTC.

This clonotype has only a few counts. The V gene is TRBV7-9, the J gene TRBJ2-3; no clear D gene. The V end lost 8 bases, the J end lost 3 bases, and 9 bases lay between the germline ends. CDR1 and CDR2 from the germline V gene are SEHNR and FQNEAQ (reference sequence). This CDR3 contains 12 residues. CDR3 nucleotides: TGTGCCAGCTTATTACGGACAGATACGCAGTATTTT. Its translation: CASLLRTDTQYF.

This clonotype was picked up a small number of times. The V call is TRBV27, the J call TRBJ2-7; 10 bases match TRBD2. V shed 4 bases, J shed 6 bases, and the junction held 6 bases outside the gene matches. CDR3 length: 14 amino acids. The germline V gene has CDR1 MNHEY and CDR2 SMNVEV (reference sequence). The CDR3 DNA is TGTGCCAGCAGTTCGAGCGGGGGGGCAGGCGAGCAGTACTTC. Its protein is CASSSSGGAGEQYF.

The chain uses TRBV7-9 and TRBJ2-1; 10 nucleotides line up with TRBD2. V shed 0 bases, J shed 13 bases, and the junction held 6 bases outside the gene matches. Per the germline V gene, CDR1 is SEHNR and CDR2 is FQNEAQ (reference sequence). The CDR3 has 14 residues. The DNA for the CDR3 is TGTGCCAGCAGCTTAGCAGAGCGGGGGGGCGATCAGTTCTTC. Its translation is CASSLAERGGDQFF.

Ten or more counts support this clonotype. The chain combines TRBV12-3 or TRBV12-4 with TRBJ2-7; the D gene is possibly TRBD1 (7 bases). This CDR3 spans 14 amino acids. Trimming removed 4 bases at V and 2 bases at J, with 12 bases between. The CDR3 nucleotides read TGTGCCAGCAGTTCGGGGGACAGTCCCTACGAGCAGTACGTC. Residues: CASSSGDSPYEQYV.

This clonotype was seen a few times. V and J are TRBV19 and TRBJ2-1; D is uncertain. The CDR3 has 11 residues. Trimming removed 3 bases from V and 9 bases from J, with 6 bases in between. CDR1 LNHDA and CDR2 SQIVND come from the germline V gene (reference sequence). CDR3 region: CASSMRGEQFF. CDR3 nucleotide sequence: TGTGCCAGTAGTATGAGAGGTGAGCAGTTCTTC. The complete variable domain, with remaining parts taken from reference TRBV19 and TRBJ2-1, reads DGGITQSPKYLFRKEGQNVTLSCEQNLNHDAMYWYRQDPGQGLRLIYYSQIVNDFQKGDIAEGYSVSREKKESFPLTVTSAQKNPTAFYLCASSMRGEQFFGPGTRLTVL.

This clonotype was detected a few times. The J gene is TRBJ2-7, the V gene TRBV10-2; D might be TRBD2 (5 bases). CDR1 WSHSY and CDR2 SAAADI come from the germline V gene. This CDR3 has 13 residues. Trimming stripped 3 bases from V and 0 bases from J, with 6 bases between. The CDR3 loop reads CASSEGLSYEQYF. In nucleotides, the CDR3 is TGCGCCAGCAGTGAAGGACTCTCCTACGAGCAGTACTTC.

This clonotype was counted many times. CDR3 sequence reads: CSVELRDYEQYF. DNA for the CDR3: TGCAGCGTTGAGCTTCGGGACTACGAGCAGTACTTC. The V and J genes are TRBV29-1 and TRBJ2-7, with D possibly being TRBD2 (5 bases). The germline CDR1 and CDR2 sequences are SQVTM and ANQGSEA. The V end was cut by 3 bases, the J end by 3 bases, with 9 bases between. This CDR3 is 12 amino acids long.

This clonotype turned up a few times. The chain carries TRBV10-3 and TRBJ1-1; D is undetermined. The CDR3 contains 14 residues. Germline lookup yields CDR1 ENHRY and CDR2 SYGVKD. The V end lost 8 bases, the J end lost 5 bases, and 18 bases lay between the germline ends. CDR3 residues: CAIRPTRDWTEAFF. The CDR3 DNA sequence: TGTGCCATCCGCCCCACGCGGGATTGGACTGAAGCTTTCTTT.

The CDR3 nucleotides read TGTGCCAGCAGCTACCTTAGGGGGGAGCCAAGTGATCAGCCCCAGCATTTT. Protein sequence: CASSYLRGEPSDQPQHF. The genes are TRBV21-1 and TRBJ1-5; the table's D gene call, TRBD1, was not cross checked with the DNA. TRBV21-1 is a pseudogene locus. The CDR3 totals 17 residues.

CDR3: CASSLASSGIDEKLFF. CDR3 nucleotide sequence: TGTGCCAGCAGCTTAGCGTCATCGGGGATCGATGAAAAACTGTTTTTT. The chain recombines TRBV7-9 with TRBJ1-4, with unresolved D. CDR3 length equals 16 residues. Germline CDR1 and CDR2: SEHNR and FQNEAQ (reference sequence). Between the trimmed V and J ends, which lost 0 bases and 6 bases, there was a span of 14 bases.

This chain connects TRBV19 to TRBJ1-1; the D gene is possibly TRBD1 (5 bases). The germline V gene encodes CDR1 LNHDA and CDR2 SQIVND (reference sequence). The V end lost 4 bases, the J end lost 1 base, and 10 bases lay between the germline ends. CDR3 length: 14 residues. The CDR3 here is CASSTGSPNTEAFF. The CDR3, as DNA: TGTGCCAGTAGTACAGGGTCCCCGAACACTGAAGCTTTCTTT.

V usage is TRBV4-1 and J usage is TRBJ2-7; tentative D call: TRBD1 (5 bases). The CDR3 runs 15 residues. Trimming shortened V by 0 bases and J by 3 bases, and 12 bases separated the two germline ends. The germline CDR1 and CDR2 sequences are MGHRA and YSYEKL. CDR3 amino acids: CASSQDRASYYEQYF. The CDR3 nucleotides are TGCGCCAGCAGCCAAGACAGGGCTTCCTACTACGAGCAGTACTTC.

This clonotype was seen only a few times. This chain connects TRBV7-3 to TRBJ2-1; no firm D call. Between the trimmed V and J ends, which lost 4 bases and 4 bases, there was a span of 8 bases. Looked up from germline, CDR1 is SGHTA and CDR2 is FQGTGA. The CDR3 spans 13 residues. The CDR3 region has the DNA TGTGCCAGCAGCTCCCACGGTTACAATGAGCAGTTCTTC. Protein product: CASSSHGYNEQFF.

This clonotype was seen many times. The rearrangement uses TRBV6-2 or TRBV6-3 and TRBJ2-2; no firm D call. The germline V gene encodes CDR1 MNHEY and CDR2 SVGEGT. Trimming removed 2 bases from V and 7 bases from J, with 8 bases in between. The CDR3 has 13 amino acids. Here the CDR3 DNA reads TGTGCCAGCAGTTACAGGGCGGACGGGGAGCTGTTTTTT. This encodes CASSYRADGELFF.

This clonotype was observed a handful of times. V usage is TRBV4-1 and J usage is TRBJ1-1; a weak D match, TRBD1 (5 bases). Trimming took off 3 bases at V and 0 bases at J, with 17 bases between the two ends. The CDR3 spans 17 residues. In germline, CDR1 is MGHRA, CDR2 YSYEKL. Written as DNA, the CDR3 is TGCGCCAGCAGCCAGGGGACTCCCGGAGGAATGAACACTGAAGCTTTCTTT. It is translated as CASSQGTPGGMNTEAFF.

This clonotype was recorded a few times. The chain employs TRBV11-1 and TRBJ2-1; weak D call: TRBD2 (5 bases). The V end lost 3 bases, the J end lost 9 bases, and 6 bases lay between the germline ends. CDR3 size: 11 residues. In germline, CDR1 is SGHAT, CDR2 FQDESV (reference sequence). The CDR3 DNA reads TGTGCCAGCAGCTTGAGGGCTGAGCAGTTCTTC. It codes for CASSLRAEQFF. The full variable domain, with the rest looked up from reference TRBV11-1 and TRBJ2-1, is EAEVAQSPRYKITEKSQAVAFWCDPISGHATLYWYRQILGQGPELLVQFQDESVVDDSQLPKDRFSAERLKGVDSTLKIQPAELGDSAMYLCASSLRAEQFFGPGTRLTVL.

This clonotype was recorded only once. The genes are TRBV21-1 and TRBJ2-7. TRBV21-1 constitutes a pseudogene. The CDR3 is 13 residues long. Here the CDR3 DNA reads TGTGCCAGCAGCAACAGGATAACCTACGAGCAGTACTTC. This encodes CASSNRITYEQYF.

This clonotype was seen more than once but under ten times. The gene calls are TRBV10-3 and TRBJ2-4, with 9 bases matching TRBD1. Looked up from germline, CDR1 is ENHRY and CDR2 is SYGVKD. The CDR3 runs to 14 residues. V lost 6 bases and J lost 8; bases outside the gene matches: 8. CDR3 sequence: CAISGQGSIDIQYF. The CDR3 coding sequence is TGTGCCATCAGCGGACAGGGGAGTATAGACATTCAGTACTTC.